The clone carrying this TCR beta chain was counted only a few times. Multiplex PCR with BIOMED2 TRB-A/B primer pools amplified TRB rearrangements. TCRdb re-analysed the multiplex PCR reads in MiXCR, keeping a single row per CDR3 protein. The sample records more than 11,000 distinct CDR3 sequences, roughly 30% being singletons. The data are from a study of T and B cells in COVID-19 patients. Study details: Peripheral blood came from COVID-19 patients with active infection or after recovery. Median age was approximately 35 years in the recovered cohort and about 67 years in the active-infection cohort.

Germline values: CDR1 SNHLY, CDR2 FYNNEI. The V end lost 1 base, the J end lost 1 base, and 10 bases lay between the germline ends. CDR3 size: 15 residues. Blood genomic DNA input for TRB amplification was about 250-550 ng. The chain is built from TRBV2 and TRBJ1-1; no firm D call. The sequenced sample was blood. This sequence was found in a human donor who had recovered from COVID-19. The CDR3 protein is CASSEGLLWNTEAFF. The CDR3 DNA sequence: TGTGCCAGCAGTGAAGGCCTCCTATGGAACACTGAAGCTTTCTTT.